Sequencing of this T cell receptor beta chain was carried out in a study of blood T cell repertoires in COVID-19. The overall study: COVID-19 samples collected from the United States, Italy and Spain covered acute and convalescent phases.

The germline gives CDR1 SGDLS, CDR2 YYNGEE. There are 14 residues in the CDR3. After removal of 4 bases from V and 2 bases from J, the junction contained 4 bases not matched to a gene. In the source study's methods: Estimation of nucleated cell counts relied on the amplification of reference gene primers. The table came from immunoSEQ multiplex PCR; TCRdb's copy has only in-frame clones and leaves some out. V and J calls and clone size are those listed in that table; D and trimming were worked out from the DNA. The profile shows about 360,000 clones, around 90% of them singletons. The TCR comes from a human donor in a cohort sampled during active COVID-19. Sequencing was done on a sample of peripheral blood. The V call is TRBV9, the J call TRBJ2-7, with TRBD1 matching over 9 bases. The CDR3 protein is CASSTRDRAYEQYF. The DNA of the CDR3 is TGTGCCAGCAGCACCCGGGACAGGGCCTACGAGCAGTACTTC.